Below are 25 T cell receptor beta chains sequenced from a single sample in a study of shared clonotypes between healthy human individuals. Only in-frame clones appear in the TCRdb table, and some are missing; sequencing was by immunoSEQ multiplex PCR. The sample consists of 950,000 to 1,300,000 clones, around 75% of them appearing once. The sample comprised memory CD4+ T cells sorted from blood. Subset reported: CD45RA-negative fraction. These receptors originate from a man between 18 and 29 years old in good health.

The V call is TRBV7-9, the J call TRBJ2-7; the match to TRBD2 covers 7 bases. Germline V gene sequence: CDR1 SEHNR, CDR2 FQNEAQ (reference sequence). The trim removed 5 bases at V and 2 bases at J, leaving 6 bases unmatched. CDR3 length equals 14 residues. The CDR3 spells CASSPRTSPYEQYF. CDR3 nucleotide sequence: TGTGCCAGCAGCCCAAGGACTAGTCCCTACGAGCAGTACTTC.

This chain links TRBV2 with TRBJ2-3; the match to TRBD2 covers 7 bases. J was trimmed by 5 bases and V by 3 bases; bases with no gene match: 11. CDR3 size: 16 residues. Looked up from germline, CDR1 is SNHLY and CDR2 is FYNNEI. The CDR3 protein is CASSEVRAGWVDTQYF. The CDR3 coding sequence is TGTGCCAGCAGTGAGGTCCGAGCGGGATGGGTAGATACGCAGTATTTT.

The genes are TRBV28 and TRBJ1-5; D possibly corresponds to TRBD1 (6 bases). V lost 6 bases, J lost 2 bases, and 17 bases lay in between. The germline V gene has CDR1 MDHEN and CDR2 SYDVKM. This CDR3 has 16 residues. CDR3 residues: CASRKTGFYGNQPQHF. In DNA form, the CDR3 reads TGTGCCAGCAGGAAAACAGGGTTCTACGGCAATCAGCCCCAGCATTTT.

This chain joins TRBV4-1 and TRBJ1-5; maybe TRBD1 (6 bases). V was pared by 0 bases and J by 6 bases, with 12 bases between. CDR3 size: 15 residues. Germline V gene lookup returns CDR1 MGHRA and CDR2 YSYEKL. The CDR3 DNA is TGCGCCAGCAGCCAAGATAGAGGGGGTGTTCAGCCCCAGCATTTT. As protein: CASSQDRGGVQPQHF.

The chain employs TRBV19 and TRBJ1-2; no clear D. V was clipped by 6 bases and J by 8 bases, with 13 bases between them. The CDR3 is 12 amino acids. Per germline, CDR1 LNHDA and CDR2 SQIVND (reference sequence). The CDR3 region has the DNA TGTGCCAGTAGCCCGGGCTCCACAGGCTACACCTTC. Amino acid sequence: CASSPGSTGYTF.

The J gene is TRBJ1-5, the V gene TRBV29-1; 8 nucleotides agree with TRBD1. After removal of 4 bases from V and 3 bases from J, the junction contained 5 bases not matched to a gene. Germline loops: CDR1 SQVTM, CDR2 ANQGSEA. This CDR3 is built from 14 residues. In DNA, the CDR3 is TGCAGCGTTGCACAGGGGGATCCCAATCAGCCCCAGCATTTT. The encoded protein is CSVAQGDPNQPQHF.

The CDR3: CASSLDTYTEAFF. The CDR3 DNA sequence: TGCGCCAGCAGCCTAGACACCTACACTGAAGCTTTCTTT. The rearrangement uses TRBV5-1 and TRBJ1-1; D ambiguous. Germline V gene data show CDR1 as SGHRS and CDR2 as YFSETQ. This CDR3 is 13 amino acids long. Trimming removed 4 bases at V and 3 bases at J, with 10 bases between.

The chain uses TRBV5-1 and TRBJ2-5; D might be TRBD2 (5 bases). This CDR3 spans 13 amino acids. Germline lookup yields CDR1 SGHRS and CDR2 YFSETQ. V gave up 3 bases and J gave up 0 bases, with 6 bases separating them. The CDR3 DNA is TGCGCCAGCAGCTGGGAGTACCAAGAGACCCAGTACTTC. It yields the protein CASSWEYQETQYF.

The chain uses TRBV2 and TRBJ1-1; D is unresolved. CDR1 and CDR2 from the germline V gene are SNHLY and FYNNEI. CDR3 length: 14 amino acids. Trimming took 1 base from V and 2 from J, leaving 8 bases between them. In DNA form, the CDR3 reads TGTGCCAGCAGTGAAGTTAGTTACAACACTGAAGCTTTCTTT. Its protein product is CASSEVSYNTEAFF. The whole variable domain, remainder taken from reference TRBV2 and TRBJ1-1, is EPEVTQTPSHQVTQMGQEVILRCVPISNHLYFYWYRQILGQKVEFLVSFYNNEISEKSEIFDDQFSVERPDGSNFTLKIRSTKLEDSAMYFCASSEVSYNTEAFFGQGTRLTVV.

This rearrangement joins TRBV5-1 to TRBJ2-5; 7 positions agree with TRBD2. CDR1 SGHRS and CDR2 YFSETQ come from the germline V gene. The CDR3 covers 16 residues. After removal of 4 bases from V and 1 base from J, the junction contained 10 bases not matched to a gene. The CDR3: CASSRLGGEGQETQYF. The CDR3 region has the DNA TGCGCCAGCAGCCGGCTCGGCGGGGAGGGCCAAGAGACCCAGTACTTC.

This rearrangement joins TRBV2 to TRBJ1-6, with D perhaps matching TRBD1 (5 bases). This CDR3 comprises 13 residues. In germline, CDR1 is SNHLY, CDR2 FYNNEI. V was cut by 8 bases and J by 5 bases, with 10 bases left in between. The CDR3 bases are TGTGCCAGCGACCGGGACCATAATTCACCCCTCCACTTT. Amino acid sequence: CASDRDHNSPLHF. Drawing the rest from reference TRBV2 and TRBJ1-6, the complete variable domain is EPEVTQTPSHQVTQMGQEVILRCVPISNHLYFYWYRQILGQKVEFLVSFYNNEISEKSEIFDDQFSVERPDGSNFTLKIRSTKLEDSAMYFCASDRDHNSPLHFGNGTRLTVT.

The chain has TRBV2 and TRBJ1-1, with a weak D call TRBD1 (6 bases). Germline V gene data show CDR1 as SNHLY and CDR2 as FYNNEI. The CDR3 consists of 13 residues. Trimming removed 5 bases from V and 5 bases from J, with 12 bases in between. The CDR3 here is CASSNQGSTEAFF. CDR3 nucleotides: TGTGCCAGCAGTAATCAGGGGTCTACTGAAGCTTTCTTT.

This clone was detected only a few times. The chain combines TRBV5-6 with TRBJ2-3; TRBD2 is a possible D gene (6 bases). Trimming removed 4 bases from V and 2 bases from J, with 14 bases in between. Germline V gene data show CDR1 as SGHDT and CDR2 as YYEEEE. The CDR3 contains 15 residues. The chain's CDR3 is CASSHLEGYTDTQYF. In nucleotides, the CDR3 is TGTGCCAGCAGCCACCTGGAGGGATACACAGATACGCAGTATTTT.

Points on this clone: Being one base from a much bigger clone, this may be a read error. The chain uses TRBV6-5 and TRBJ2-5, with D possibly TRBD2 on 6 matching bases. V lost 3 bases and J 5 bases, leaving 13 bases between the germline ends. This CDR3 has 14 amino acids. Germline V CDR1 and CDR2: MNHEY, SVGAGI. In DNA form, the CDR3 reads TGTGCCAGCAGTTATCGGGGGAAGTGGGAGACCCAGTACTTC. This codes for CASSYRGKWETQYF.

The rearrangement joins TRBV7-9 to TRBJ2-6; the D is unclear. This CDR3 region has 16 residues. Germline CDR1 is SEHNR and CDR2 is FQNEAQ (reference sequence). V was shortened by 6 bases and J by 0 bases, with 12 bases between the two germline ends. The CDR3 DNA follows: TGTGCCAGCAGTCCCCTAGGGCCCTCTGGGGCCAACGTCCTGACTTTC. Its translation: CASSPLGPSGANVLTF. Complete variable domain (other parts from reference TRBV7-9 and TRBJ2-6): DTGVSQNPRHKITKRGQNVTFRCDPISEHNRLYWYRQTLGQGPEFLTYFQNEAQLEKSRLLSDRFSAERPKGSFSTLEIQRTEQGDSAMYLCASSPLGPSGANVLTFGAGSRLTVL.

Remarks on this clone: The same CDR3 also results from other DNA sequences found in this sample. The chain employs TRBV28 and TRBJ2-5, with D possibly matching TRBD1 (6 bases). Germline values: CDR1 MDHEN, CDR2 SYDVKM. This CDR3 is built from 13 residues. V lost 2 bases and J lost 4, with 8 bases in between. The DNA for the CDR3 is TGTGCCAGCAGTTTAGGCAGGGGAGAGACCCAGTACTTC. It encodes CASSLGRGETQYF.

This clone was recorded once. This chain connects TRBV29-1 to TRBJ2-3; tentative D call: TRBD1 (5 bases). Germline assignment: CDR1 SQVTM and CDR2 ANQGSEA. CDR3 length: 15 amino acids. Trimming removed 6 bases from V and 1 base from J, with 17 bases in between. The CDR3 loop reads CSVYDQKGGTDTQYF. CDR3 DNA sequence: TGCAGCGTCTACGACCAGAAAGGGGGCACAGATACGCAGTATTTT.

The chain uses TRBV7-6 and TRBJ1-4; 8 positions match TRBD1. V gave up 2 bases and J gave up 7 bases; unmatched junction bases: 3. CDR1 is SGHVS and CDR2 is FNYEAQ in the germline V gene. The CDR3 is 14 residues long. The CDR3 bases are TGTGCCAGCAGCTTACGCGGACAGGGTGAAAAACTGTTTTTT. Translating it yields CASSLRGQGEKLFF.

V gene TRBV6-1 combines with J gene TRBJ2-3; 10 positions agree with TRBD2. CDR1 and CDR2 (germline): MNHNS, SASEGT. V shed 4 bases, J shed 3 bases, and the junction held 7 bases outside the gene matches. The CDR3 contains 16 residues. The DNA of the CDR3 is TGTGCCAGCAGTGCATCTAGCGGGAGTTGGACAGATACGCAGTATTTT. Translating it yields CASSASSGSWTDTQYF.

The chain has TRBV11-2 and TRBJ2-2, with 7 positions matching TRBD1. Looked up from germline, CDR1 is SGHAT and CDR2 is FQNNGV. The trim removed 7 bases at V and 9 bases at J, leaving 8 bases unmatched. CDR3 size: 13 residues. The CDR3 bases are TGTGCCAGCAACCCGCAGACAGGGCGGGAGCTGTTTTTT. Translation: CASNPQTGRELFF.

The CDR3 coding sequence is TGCGCCAGCAGCCAAGCAAGAAGGAGTGCAGATACGCAGTATTTT. It yields the protein CASSQARRSADTQYF. The chain joins TRBV4-3 to TRBJ2-3; D is unclear. The CDR3 is 15 amino acids. The V and J ends lost 1 base and 4 bases respectively, with 12 bases between them. Germline V gene data show CDR1 as LGHNA and CDR2 as YSLEER.

As for this clone: Other nucleotide sequences from this sample produce the same CDR3. This chain joins TRBV10-3 and TRBJ1-1; no firm D call. Between the trimmed V and J ends, which lost 5 bases and 0 bases, there was a span of 7 bases. Germline V gives CDR1 ENHRY, CDR2 SYGVKD. This CDR3 is built from 13 residues. CDR3 protein: CAISPTVNTEAFF. CDR3 nucleotide sequence: TGTGCCATCAGTCCGACCGTGAACACTGAAGCTTTCTTT.

This clone was counted only a few times. The chain links TRBV11-2 to TRBJ2-5; TRBD1 aligns across 8 bases. V shed 6 bases, J shed 9 bases, and the junction held 9 bases outside the gene matches. The germline V gene has CDR1 SGHAT and CDR2 FQNNGV. The CDR3 consists of 13 residues. DNA for the CDR3: TGTGCCAGCAGTTACATGGACAGGGCGGCCCAGTACTTC. Translated: CASSYMDRAAQYF.

V gene TRBV4-3 combines with J gene TRBJ1-4; D perhaps matches TRBD1 (5 bases). Trimming took 4 bases from V and 7 from J, leaving 10 bases between them. The germline V gene encodes CDR1 LGHNA and CDR2 YSLEER. The CDR3 spans 13 residues. CDR3 sequence reads: CASSRGGGEKLFF. The CDR3 DNA sequence: TGCGCCAGCAGCCGGGGCGGGGGTGAAAAACTGTTTTTT.

The chain has TRBV7-9 and TRBJ1-2, with D hard to call. Trimming cost V 1 base and J 12 bases, with 15 bases left between them. Germline CDR1 is SEHNR and CDR2 is FQNEAQ (reference sequence). CDR3 length: 13 residues. The DNA for the CDR3 is TGTGCCAGCAGCTTAGAAAGATCGAAGTTGGACACCTTC. Translating gives CASSLERSKLDTF.